This TCR beta chain was profiled in a study of response to subunit inactivated influenza vaccine. One entry per CDR3 protein results from TCRdb running MiXCR on the RT-PCR reads. The data contain under 800,000 distinct CDR3 sequences, about 14% of them singletons. Germline V CDR1 and CDR2: MNHEY, SVGAGI. V shed 2 bases and J shed 1 base, with 9 bases lying between them. CDR3 length: 15 residues. This rearrangement joins TRBV6-5 to TRBJ2-4, with a possible D match to TRBD2 (5 bases). The sequences come from PBMCs from blood, collected around 14 days before vaccination. This TCR was recovered from a man in his fifties who received an inactivated influenza vaccine. DNA for the CDR3: TGTGCCAGCAGTTACGCGGGCCCCGCCAAAAACATTCAGTACTTC. Protein sequence: CASSYAGPAKNIQYF.